A single sample is the source of the 2 T cell receptor beta chains below, sequenced in a study of identical twins. TCRdb redid the calling of the 5' RACE reads with MiXCR, one entry per CDR3 protein. The sample includes under 350,000 distinct CDR3 sequences, roughly 10% of them seen just once. This same sample was also part of a study on yellow fever vaccine responses in identical twins.

The sample was CD8+ T cells sorted from blood. The receptors come from a woman under 30 in good health.

The CDR3 DNA is TGCAGCTCAAGGTTCATGAACACTGAAGCTTTCTTT. Amino acids: CSSRFMNTEAFF. The chain employs TRBV29-1 and TRBJ1-1; D gene unclear. V gave up 8 bases and J gave up 0 bases, with 10 bases separating them. This CDR3 is built from 12 residues. CDR1 is SQVTM and CDR2 is ANQGSEA in the germline V gene.

This clonotype has ten or more counts. This rearrangement joins TRBV29-1 to TRBJ1-1; tentative D call: TRBD1 (6 bases). Germline values: CDR1 SQVTM, CDR2 ANQGSEA. Deletions cut 3 bases from V and 1 base from J, with 15 bases between. CDR3 size: 15 residues. CDR3 amino acids: CSVEGVDSQNTEAFF. CDR3 in DNA: TGCAGCGTTGAGGGGGTGGACAGCCAGAACACTGAAGCTTTCTTT.